The clone carrying this T cell receptor beta chain was picked up many times. This sample's TCRbeta library carried unique molecular identifier barcodes. TCRdb itself ran the PCR reads through MiXCR, one entry per CDR3 protein. Seen here are 180,000 or so distinct CDR3 sequences, about 6% observed once, and the top ten hold around 4.1%. This sample is drawn from a study of T-cell reconstitution after alpha-beta-depleted transplantation in children. Looked up from germline, CDR1 is SQVTM and CDR2 is ANQGSEA. This CDR3 spans 14 amino acids. The V gene end was trimmed by 2 bases and the J gene end by 2 bases; junction bases not matched to a gene: 5.

The clonotype comes from a girl less than two years old with combined immunodeficiency, due to receive a stem cell transplant. Sequenced here: PBMCs, sampled before TCRalphabeta/CD19-depleted stem cell transplant. The chain has TRBV29-1 and TRBJ2-7, with 8 bases aligning to TRBD1. CDR3 in DNA: TGCAGCGTTGAACATGGGACAGGAGCCTACGAGCAGTACTTC. Amino acids: CSVEHGTGAYEQYF.